This T cell receptor (beta chain) is drawn from a study of chemoradiotherapy in HPV16-positive cancers (dated by TCRdb to the early 2020s). Context from the whole study: Functional T-cell assays on cells from two HPV16-positive patients defined candidate HPV-specific T-cell clones and common TCR motifs. The candidate HPV-specific TCRs and motifs were subsequently tracked in TCR repertoires obtained from some 90 patients with HPV-related cancers. The study set out to ask whether T-cell immunity against the HPV oncoproteins E6 and E7 changes over the course of chemoradiotherapy and whether that immunity affects survival.

Because repertoires were sampled repeatedly during chemoradiotherapy, clonal expansion in the tumor microenvironment could be followed. The library was obtained by the immunoSEQ multiplex PCR assay. TCRdb limited this immuneACCESS table to in-frame rearrangements with V and J called. A share of clones is missing; checked studies link under half to unresolved V genes, and the rest is unexplained. The table for this sample lists approximately 6,600 clones; 80% to 90% of them were counted only once. The ten largest clones add up to 7.5% to 10% of the sample. Comments on this clone: The antigen it recognizes is unknown. Qualities for individual bases were not recorded, and no much larger clone is one base off.

The germline V gene supplies CDR1 MNHEY and CDR2 SVGAGI. The CDR3 goes from the cysteine to the phenylalanine over 13 residues. Only the CDR3 region is kept as DNA, spanning 39 bases read in frame from base 1. Trimming at the junction amounts to 8 bases on V and 4 bases on J, and the germline ends lie 9 bases apart. Study-level results and caveats: Improved recurrence-free survival in HPV16-positive patients was associated with expansion of HPV-responsive T cells during chemoradiotherapy. Only a couple of HPV16-positive patients were used to derive the functional definition of HPV-specific T cells, and the survival association was reported for HPV16-positive patients. Expansion of candidate HPV-specific clones and E7-related TCR motifs was observed in the tumor microenvironment during treatment, whereas no such expansion was observed for non-HPV-specific T cells.

This material consisted of tumor tissue, taken from a patient who underwent chemoradiotherapy. Here the chain combines TRBV6-5 and TRBJ2-6; no D gene can be assigned with confidence. The source of this sequence is a human donor with HPV-associated anogenital cancer. Here the CDR3 is given as CASLRIGANVLTF. The nucleotide sequence is TGTGCCAGCCTCAGAATAGGGGCCAACGTCCTGACTTTC.